This record looks at one T cell receptor (beta chain) sequence and its context. Its antigen is unidentified. The data stem from a study of cytomegalovirus exposure and HLA in healthy donors. Study findings and constraints: A reported reduction in N-insertions relative to the roughly 700-donor mean was seen in an Asian-associated ancestry cluster in a later analysis.

13 Jbeta primers and 60 Vbeta primers were used for the PCR. TCRdb's table, derived via immunoSEQ multiplex PCR, lists solely in-frame clones and lacks some. The sample records some 80,000 clones, approximately 65% being singletons. At the time of sampling, donors were nominally healthy, though unrecorded immune exposures were likely. From germline, CDR1 is SGHDT and CDR2 YYEEEE. This CDR3 region has 14 residues. Trimming took 5 bases from V and 3 from J; bases not matched to a gene: 6. The sequence was obtained from a male donor in good health and CMV-seropositive. The V call is TRBV5-6, the J call TRBJ2-7; 9 nucleotides match TRBD1. The sequenced sample was PBMCs. CDR3 in amino acids: CASSWDRAFYEQYF. The CDR3 DNA follows: TGTGCCAGCAGTTGGGACAGGGCCTTCTACGAGCAGTACTTC.